Listed below are T cell receptor beta chains from one sample, sequenced in a study of cytomegalovirus exposure and HLA in healthy donors. The protocol was immunoSEQ multiplex PCR, while the TCRdb copy is restricted to in-frame clones and leaves out a portion. The sample records roughly 190,000 clones, around 75% being singletons. Material for sequencing was PBMCs. Receptors originate from a female donor in good health and CMV-seronegative. The CDR3 runs from the conserved cysteine through the conserved F or W. The size field is filled for only some rows; it gives once, few, many or a size class.

TRBV7-8,few,CASSSGAGVIHEQFF
TRBV2,.,CASSDGLEAFF
TRBV7-9,.,CASRELAGGAGELFF
TRBV19,.,CASSTKAGGVSPQHF
TRBV7-2,few,CASSPVAGVYNEQFF
TRBV30,.,CAWSAGTLLRNEQFF
TRBV2,.,CASSNAGVVNGYTF
TRBV2,.,CACGPNQPQHF
TRBV7-2,.,CASSLAGSGGYGYTF
TRBV5-1,.,CASSTLTGSYEQYF
TRBV6-1,.,CASYTGVGRPDTQYF
TRBV5-1,.,CASSLEGDLTDTQYF
TRBV27,.,CASRIHRGVFTGELFF
TRBV7-8,.,CASSLVMGLHEQYF
TRBV14,.,CASSQGRRTGQPNYGYTF
TRBV18,.,CASSPTIQGSSSSETQYF
TRBV25-1,.,CASRQTRTGNSGNTIYF
TRBV6-6,.,CASSYSLPGEQYF
TRBV28,.,CASSLEDRAALHIQYF
TRBV30,.,CAWSVWTGRETQYF
TRBV7-6,.,CASSRPGETQYF
TRBV11-3,once,CASSDRYSYNEQFF
TRBV10-3,.,CAINRQDTYNEQFF
TRBV10-3,.,CAISDPGTSGTYEQYF
TRBV22-1,.,CPGSAGQGFRPQHF
TRBV10-3,.,CATDPQGTGRYEQYF
TRBV5-1,.,CASSFGTGGRVAYEQYF
TRBV29-1,once,CSVEDYSGLAGGEVPQYF
TRBV7-9,.,CASSLVRGSYTGELFF
TRBV10-3,.,CAISDTGRERNEQFF
TRBV9,.,CASSVEGANEKLFF
TRBV2,.,CASSDVQGLAGSYNEQFF
TRBV19,.,CASSSRPGGRESEAFF
TRBV7-2,.,CASSPRTGLATGELFF
TRBV6-1,.,CASRVRQAQYTEAFF
TRBV28,once,CASSLSSGVETQYF
TRBV14,.,CASSQETGAGAKNIQYF
TRBV28,few,CASSSQGLGYTF
TRBV29-1,.,CSVVSGSLSGNTIYF
TRBV7-2,.,CASSSRGGDTIYF
TRBV29-1,once,CSASSGGADTQYF
TRBV7-2,few,CASSLQGSGNTIYF
TRBV5-1,.,CASSSSPKQGSYYGYTF
TRBV5-1,few,CASSPLAGGGETQYF
TRBV10-3,.,CAISEGGGKTQYF
TRBV7-9,.,CSSTPGGYTF
TRBV28,.,CASTTLNEKLFF
TRBV4-2,.,CASSQDGGQIAYEQYF
TRBV19,once,CASSIEFRAGANVLTF
TRBV7-2,.,CASSLVTGSGEQFF
TRBV7-6,few,CASSLETGSYNEQFF
TRBV4-2,.,CASSRDLQGESSYEQYF
TRBV11-3,.,CASSQPGLEREQYF
TRBV5-1,.,CASSFDPPGLANEQFF
TRBV27,.,CASSFWGGDTQYF
TRBV4-3,.,CASSQERDGSSYNEQFF
TRBV28,few,CASSFSYEQYF